The clone carrying this T cell receptor (beta chain) was seen many times. The antigen is not known. The sample's time point: patch test 1, 2 weeks after DPC sensitization. Treatment specified: therapeutic diphenylcyclopropenone sensitization with weekly scalp DPC. Trimming took 7 bases from V and 9 from J, leaving 25 bases between them. This CDR3 is 16 amino acids long. From germline, CDR1 is SEHNR and CDR2 FQNEAQ (reference sequence). One entry per CDR3 protein results from TCRdb running MiXCR on the RACE reads. The repertoire includes roughly 360,000 distinct CDR3 sequences, roughly 5% of them detected once, and around 2.3% sits in the top ten. These data originate in a study of human T cells and chemical hapten exposure. Broader study findings: TCRs exceeding a frequency of 1 in 1000 stayed unchanged under DPC sensitization. Alopecia affected the donors, so their immune response may differ from healthy people's.

This clonotype originated in a woman in her fifties or sixties with alopecia areata. Some clones in this sample may be carry-over from other donors' samples. The sequencing used whole blood, collected in connection with sensitization to the hapten diphenylcyclopropenone (DPC). This sequence joins TRBV7-9 and TRBJ2-1; D might be TRBD2 (6 bases). The CDR3 coding sequence is TGTGCCAGCATCCGAGGAAGGATCAGAAACGGGAGTGAGCAGTTCTTC. Its translation: CASIRGRIRNGSEQFF.